Listed below are T cell receptor beta chains from one sample, sequenced in a study of shared clonotypes between healthy human individuals. The assay was immunoSEQ multiplex PCR, and TCRdb's table has in-frame clones only and misses some. The table shows about 1 million clones, with under 80% occurring only once. The sample taken for sequencing was memory CD4+ T cells sorted from blood. The receptors come from a man younger than 35 in good health. Each CDR3 is given with its conserved first and last residue. The order of the fields is V gene, CDR3 length, J gene, CDR3 protein.

TRBV4-1	14	TRBJ2-3	CASSQGFQADTQYF
TRBV6-1	15	TRBJ2-3	CASSRTGYSTDTQYF
TRBV6-5	14	TRBJ2-7	CASSNLGAFYEQYF
TRBV30	12	TRBJ2-1	CAWRSLVGEQFF
TRBV6-1	18	TRBJ1-5	CASSEALRDTTLREPQHF
TRBV21-1	15	TRBJ1-2	CASSKAGVSNYGYTF
TRBV27	16	TRBJ2-1	CASRRSLAGGYNEQFF
TRBV6-1	15	TRBJ2-1	CASSDARFGANEQFF
TRBV6-6	16	TRBJ1-5	CASVSPGGRGNQPQHF
TRBV10-1	13	TRBJ2-1	CASSLTSLHEQFF
TRBV6-1	13	TRBJ1-5	CASSEEVYQPQHF
TRBV2	14	TRBJ2-7	CASSRPGWNYEQYF
TRBV30	12	TRBJ2-6	CAWSIGANVLTF
TRBV5-1	16	TRBJ2-1	CASRSSSGGYYNEQFF
TRBV6-5	12	TRBJ2-7	CASSDPPSEQYF
TRBV5-1	16	TRBJ2-1	CASSLGGRALNNEQFF
TRBV19	11	TRBJ1-1	CASNRNTEAFF
TRBV29-1	14	TRBJ2-5	CSVGDRGRRETQYF
TRBV6-5	13	TRBJ2-5	CASSYGREGTQYF
TRBV12-5	15	TRBJ2-6	CASGDGLSGANVLTF
TRBV5-4	15	TRBJ2-7	CASSLGSLSSYEQYF
TRBV29-1	13	TRBJ2-5	CSVAGRLQETQYF